The 4 T cell receptor beta chains in this list originate from one sample, sequenced in a study of identical twins. TCRdb ran MiXCR on the 5' RACE reads and lists one entry per CDR3 protein. The sample has 300,000 or so distinct CDR3 sequences, 8.5% to 9.5% seen once; the top ten hold roughly 6.4%. The same data also contributed to another study, on yellow fever vaccine responses in identical twins.

Input material: CD8+ T cells sorted from blood. The source is a woman aged 18-29 years in good health.

Many counts were recorded for this clonotype. J is TRBJ2-3 and V is TRBV9; the match to TRBD2 covers 7 bases. The germline CDR1 and CDR2 sequences are SGDLS and YYNGEE. The CDR3 contains 16 residues. J gave up 2 bases and V 2 bases, and 8 bases lay outside the gene matches. CDR3 loop: CASSVPGTKNTDTQYF. In DNA, the CDR3 is TGTGCCAGCAGCGTTCCCGGGACTAAGAACACAGATACGCAGTATTTT. Filled out from reference TRBV9 and TRBJ2-3, the complete variable domain reads DSGVTQTPKHLITATGQRVTLRCSPRSGDLSVYWYQQSLDQGLQFLIQYYNGEERAKGNILERFSAQQFPDLHSELNLSSLELGDSALYFCASSVPGTKNTDTQYFGPGTRLTVL.

The V call is TRBV9, the J call TRBJ2-5; 9 positions agree with TRBD2. With 3 bases clipped from V and 1 base from J, the junction kept 10 bases outside the gene matches. Germline lookup yields CDR1 SGDLS and CDR2 YYNGEE. The CDR3 contains 17 residues. The DNA for the CDR3 is TGTGCCAGCAGCGCACCCAGTAGCGGGGGTCTCCAAGAGACCCAGTACTTC. It translates to CASSAPSSGGLQETQYF.

This rearrangement joins TRBV5-5 to TRBJ1-6, with D unclear. CDR1 is SGHKS, CDR2 YYEKEE, per germline (reference sequence). V lost 0 bases to trimming and J lost 3 bases, with 13 bases between them. This CDR3 has 17 amino acids. CDR3: CASSLERVLDYNSPLHF. The CDR3 DNA is TGTGCCAGCAGCTTGGAACGGGTGCTCGACTATAATTCACCCCTCCACTTT. Complete variable domain (other parts from reference TRBV5-5 and TRBJ1-6): DAGVTQSPTHLIKTRGQQVTLRCSPISGHKSVSWYQQVLGQGPQFIFQYYEKEERGRGNFPDRFSARQFPNYSSELNVNALLLGDSALYLCASSLERVLDYNSPLHFGNGTRLTVT.

The table lists this clonotype with a few counts. The V and J genes are TRBV20-1 and TRBJ2-7; 7 bases line up with TRBD1. The germline CDR1 and CDR2 sequences are DFQATT and SNEGSKA (reference sequence). This CDR3 has 15 amino acids. V trimming: 1 base; J trimming: 2 bases; junction bases outside the gene matches: 8. The CDR3 loop reads CSARGSRDSPYEQYF. DNA of the CDR3: TGCAGTGCTAGAGGGTCCCGGGACAGCCCCTACGAGCAGTACTTC.